This record concerns one T cell receptor beta chain sequence. This entry belongs to a study of multiple sclerosis patients with progressive multifocal leukoencephalopathy. Measured with immunoSEQ multiplex PCR; TCRdb has only the in-frame clones, and not every one. The profile shows some 28,000 clones, around 91% of them singletons. CDR3 length: 13 amino acids. Trimming removed 2 bases from V and 4 bases from J, with 9 bases in between. In germline, CDR1 is SGDLS, CDR2 YYNGEE. This sample's time point: more than ten months of natalizumab therapy. The receptor's source is a human donor with multiple sclerosis. The V and J genes are TRBV9 and TRBJ1-1; tentatively, D is TRBD1 (5 bases). Source: PBMCs, taken from a patient treated with natalizumab. CDR3 sequence reads: CASSVSGGTEAFF. CDR3 DNA sequence: TGTGCCAGCAGCGTGTCGGGGGGCACTGAAGCTTTCTTT.